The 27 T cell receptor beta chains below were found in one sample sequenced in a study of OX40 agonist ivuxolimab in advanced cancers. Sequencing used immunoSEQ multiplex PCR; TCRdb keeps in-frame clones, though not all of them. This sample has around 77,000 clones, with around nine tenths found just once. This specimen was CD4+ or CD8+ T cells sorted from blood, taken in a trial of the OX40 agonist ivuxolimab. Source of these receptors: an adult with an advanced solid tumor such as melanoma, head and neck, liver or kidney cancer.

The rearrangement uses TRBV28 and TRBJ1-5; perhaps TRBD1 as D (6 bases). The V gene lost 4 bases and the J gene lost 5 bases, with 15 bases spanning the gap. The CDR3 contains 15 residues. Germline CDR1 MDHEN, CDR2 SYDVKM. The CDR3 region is CASSSDGGQHQPQHF. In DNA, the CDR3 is TGTGCCAGCAGTTCCGACGGGGGGCAACATCAGCCCCAGCATTTT.

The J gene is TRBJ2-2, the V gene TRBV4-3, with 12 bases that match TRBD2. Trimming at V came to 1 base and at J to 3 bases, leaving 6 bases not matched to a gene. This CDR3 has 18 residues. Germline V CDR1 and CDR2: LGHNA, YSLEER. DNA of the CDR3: TGCGCCAGCAGCCAAGGACTAGCGGGAGATTACGACACCGGGGAGCTGTTTTTT. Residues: CASSQGLAGDYDTGELFF.

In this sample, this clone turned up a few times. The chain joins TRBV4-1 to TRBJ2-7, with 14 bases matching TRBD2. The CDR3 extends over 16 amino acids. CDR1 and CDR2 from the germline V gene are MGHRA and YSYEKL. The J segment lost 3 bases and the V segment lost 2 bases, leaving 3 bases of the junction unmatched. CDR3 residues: CASSQWTSGRLYEQYF. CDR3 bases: TGCGCCAGCAGCCAATGGACTAGCGGGAGGCTCTACGAGCAGTACTTC.

The CDR3 loop is CASSEQGRSDGYTF. The CDR3 nucleotides read TGTGCCAGCAGTGAACAGGGAAGGAGCGATGGCTACACCTTC. The chain links TRBV2 to TRBJ1-2, with D perhaps TRBD1 (5 bases). The CDR3 runs 14 residues. The germline V gene has CDR1 SNHLY and CDR2 FYNNEI. Trimming cost V 2 bases and J 6 bases, with 13 bases left between them.

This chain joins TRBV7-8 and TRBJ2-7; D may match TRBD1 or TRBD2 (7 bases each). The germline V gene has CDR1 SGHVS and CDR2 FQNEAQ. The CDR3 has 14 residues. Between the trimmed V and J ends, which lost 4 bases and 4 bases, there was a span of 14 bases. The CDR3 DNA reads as TGTGCCAGCAGCTCCAGGGGGGGACCTTACGAGCAGTACTTC. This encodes CASSSRGGPYEQYF.

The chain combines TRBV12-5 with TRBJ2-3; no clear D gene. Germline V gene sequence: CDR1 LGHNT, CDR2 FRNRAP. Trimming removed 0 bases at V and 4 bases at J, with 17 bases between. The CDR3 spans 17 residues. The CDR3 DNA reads TGTGCTAGTGGTTTGGTACAAGACCTCCGAACGGCAGATACGCAGTATTTT. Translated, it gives CASGLVQDLRTADTQYF.

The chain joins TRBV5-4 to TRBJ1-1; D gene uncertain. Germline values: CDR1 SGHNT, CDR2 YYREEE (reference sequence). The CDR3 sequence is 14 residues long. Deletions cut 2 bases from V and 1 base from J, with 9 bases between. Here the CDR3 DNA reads TGTGCCAGCAGCTTAGACGGAACGAACACTGAAGCTTTCTTT. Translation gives CASSLDGTNTEAFF.

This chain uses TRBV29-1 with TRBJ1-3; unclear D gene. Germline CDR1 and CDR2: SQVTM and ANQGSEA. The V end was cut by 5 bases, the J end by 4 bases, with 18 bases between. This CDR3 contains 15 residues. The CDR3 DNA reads TGCAGCGTTACTCCCATCAGTGGATCGGGAAACACCATATATTTT. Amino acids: CSVTPISGSGNTIYF.

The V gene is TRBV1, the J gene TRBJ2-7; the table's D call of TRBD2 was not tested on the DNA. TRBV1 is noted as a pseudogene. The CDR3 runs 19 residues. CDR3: CTSSDPGRKLAGKSYEQYF. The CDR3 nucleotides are TGCACCAGCAGCGATCCGGGACGTAAATTAGCGGGCAAATCCTACGAGCAGTACTTC.

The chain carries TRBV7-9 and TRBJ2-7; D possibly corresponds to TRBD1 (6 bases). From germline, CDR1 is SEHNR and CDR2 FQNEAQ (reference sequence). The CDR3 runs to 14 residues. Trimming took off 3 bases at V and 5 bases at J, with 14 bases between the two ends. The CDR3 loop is CASSFAGTFNEQYF. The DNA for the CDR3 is TGTGCCAGCAGCTTCGCCGGGACATTCAACGAGCAGTACTTC.

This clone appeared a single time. This chain's CDR3 is CASSPSREQFF. CDR3 nucleotide sequence: TGTGCCAGCAGCCCCTCTAGGGAGCAGTTCTTC. The chain links TRBV5-8 to TRBJ2-1, with D unclear. There are 11 residues in the CDR3. In germline, CDR1 is SGHTS, CDR2 YDEGEE. Trimming removed 4 bases from V and 10 bases from J, with 9 bases in between.

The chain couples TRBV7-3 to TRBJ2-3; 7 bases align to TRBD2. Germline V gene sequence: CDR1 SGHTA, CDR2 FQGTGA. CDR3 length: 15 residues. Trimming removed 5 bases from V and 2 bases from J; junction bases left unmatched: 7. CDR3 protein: CASSLAGLTTDTQYF. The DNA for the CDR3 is TGTGCCAGCAGCCTCGCGGGACTAACCACAGATACGCAGTATTTT.

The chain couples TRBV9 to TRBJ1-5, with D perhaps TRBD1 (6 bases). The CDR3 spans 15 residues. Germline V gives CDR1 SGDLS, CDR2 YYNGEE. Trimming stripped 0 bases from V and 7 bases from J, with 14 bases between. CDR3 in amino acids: CASSVEGGPGQPQHF. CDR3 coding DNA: TGTGCCAGCAGCGTAGAGGGGGGCCCGGGGCAGCCCCAGCATTTT.

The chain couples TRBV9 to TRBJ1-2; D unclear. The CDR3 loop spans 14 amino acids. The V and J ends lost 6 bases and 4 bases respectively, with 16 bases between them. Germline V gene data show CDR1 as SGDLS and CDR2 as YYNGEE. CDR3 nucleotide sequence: TGTGCCAGCACCCGTGGGCAGACGATCTATGGCTACACCTTC. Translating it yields CASTRGQTIYGYTF.

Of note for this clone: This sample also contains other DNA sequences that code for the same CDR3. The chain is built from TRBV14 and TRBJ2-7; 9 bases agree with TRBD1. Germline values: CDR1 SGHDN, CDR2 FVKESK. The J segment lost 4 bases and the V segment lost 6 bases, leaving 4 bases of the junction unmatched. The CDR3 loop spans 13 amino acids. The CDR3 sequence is CASSPGTGYEQYF. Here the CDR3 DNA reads TGTGCCAGCAGTCCCGGGACAGGGTACGAGCAGTACTTC.

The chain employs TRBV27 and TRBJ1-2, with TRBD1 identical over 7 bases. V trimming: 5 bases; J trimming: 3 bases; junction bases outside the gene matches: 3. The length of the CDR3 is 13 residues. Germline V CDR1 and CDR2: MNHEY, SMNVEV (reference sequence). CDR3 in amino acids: CASSGDRYYGYTF. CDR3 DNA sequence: TGTGCCAGCAGTGGGGACAGATACTATGGCTACACCTTC.

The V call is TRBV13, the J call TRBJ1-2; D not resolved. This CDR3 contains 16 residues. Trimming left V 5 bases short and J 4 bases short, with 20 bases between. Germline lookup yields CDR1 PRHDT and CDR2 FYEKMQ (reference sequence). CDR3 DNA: TGTGCCAGCAGCGTGGAGCGCAATTCGTGGGTCTATGGCTACACCTTC. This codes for CASSVERNSWVYGYTF.

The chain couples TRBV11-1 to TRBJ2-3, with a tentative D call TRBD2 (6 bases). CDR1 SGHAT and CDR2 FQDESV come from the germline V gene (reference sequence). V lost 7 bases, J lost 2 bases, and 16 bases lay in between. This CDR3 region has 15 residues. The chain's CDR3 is CASTKSGSNTDTQYF. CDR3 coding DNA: TGTGCCAGCACCAAGAGCGGGTCTAACACAGATACGCAGTATTTT. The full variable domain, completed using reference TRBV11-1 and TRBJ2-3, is EAEVAQSPRYKITEKSQAVAFWCDPISGHATLYWYRQILGQGPELLVQFQDESVVDDSQLPKDRFSAERLKGVDSTLKIQPAELGDSAMYLCASTKSGSNTDTQYFGPGTRLTVL.

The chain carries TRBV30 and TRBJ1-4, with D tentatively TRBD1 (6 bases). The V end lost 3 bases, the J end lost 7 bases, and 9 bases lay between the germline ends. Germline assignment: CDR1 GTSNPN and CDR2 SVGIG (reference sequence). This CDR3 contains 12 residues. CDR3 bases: TGTGCCTGGAGCAGGGGTATTGAAAAACTGTTTTTT. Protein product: CAWSRGIEKLFF.

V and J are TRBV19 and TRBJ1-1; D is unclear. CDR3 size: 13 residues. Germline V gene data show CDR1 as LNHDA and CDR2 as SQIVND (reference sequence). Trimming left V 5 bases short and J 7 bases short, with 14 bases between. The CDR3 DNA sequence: TGTGCCAGTAGTCCGGGAACCGGGTTTGAAGCTTTCTTT. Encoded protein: CASSPGTGFEAFF.

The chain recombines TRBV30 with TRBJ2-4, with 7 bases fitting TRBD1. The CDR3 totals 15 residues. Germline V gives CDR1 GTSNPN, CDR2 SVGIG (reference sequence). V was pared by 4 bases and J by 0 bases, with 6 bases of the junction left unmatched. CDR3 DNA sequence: TGTGCCTGGACCCGGGACAGTCTAGCCAAAAACATTCAGTACTTC. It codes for CAWTRDSLAKNIQYF.

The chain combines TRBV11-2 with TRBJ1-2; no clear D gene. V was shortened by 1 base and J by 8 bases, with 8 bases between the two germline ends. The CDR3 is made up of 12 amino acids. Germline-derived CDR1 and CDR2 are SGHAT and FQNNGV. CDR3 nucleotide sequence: TGTGCCAGCAGCTTAGGCCAAGAGGGCTACACCTTC. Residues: CASSLGQEGYTF. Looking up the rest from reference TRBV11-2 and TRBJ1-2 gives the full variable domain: EAGVAQSPRYKIIEKRQSVAFWCNPISGHATLYWYQQILGQGPKLLIQFQNNGVVDDSQLPKDRFSAERLKGVDSTLKIQPAKLEDSAVYLCASSLGQEGYTFGSGTRLTVV.

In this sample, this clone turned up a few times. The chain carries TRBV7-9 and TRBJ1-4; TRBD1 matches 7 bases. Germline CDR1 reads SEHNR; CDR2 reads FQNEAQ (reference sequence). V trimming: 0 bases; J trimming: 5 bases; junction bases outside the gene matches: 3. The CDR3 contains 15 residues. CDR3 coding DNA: TGTGCCAGCAGCTTAGCCGGGACAGAGAATGAAAAACTGTTTTTT. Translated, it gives CASSLAGTENEKLFF.

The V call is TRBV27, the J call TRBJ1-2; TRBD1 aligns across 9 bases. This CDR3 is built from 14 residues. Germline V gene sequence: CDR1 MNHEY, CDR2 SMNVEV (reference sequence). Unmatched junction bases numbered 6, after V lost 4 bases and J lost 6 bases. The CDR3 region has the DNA TGTGCCAGCAGTTCCTACAGGGGGCTAGATGGCTACACCTTC. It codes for CASSSYRGLDGYTF.

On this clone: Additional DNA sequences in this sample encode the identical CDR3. The CDR3 loop is CASSYLGTHGYTF. The CDR3 bases are TGTGCCAGCAGTTACCTTGGGACGCATGGCTACACCTTC. The genes are TRBV6-5 and TRBJ1-2, with a possible D match to TRBD1 (5 bases). V dropped 2 bases and J dropped 6 bases, with 10 bases sitting between them. The CDR3 runs 13 residues. The V gene's germline CDR1 is MNHEY and CDR2 SVGAGI.

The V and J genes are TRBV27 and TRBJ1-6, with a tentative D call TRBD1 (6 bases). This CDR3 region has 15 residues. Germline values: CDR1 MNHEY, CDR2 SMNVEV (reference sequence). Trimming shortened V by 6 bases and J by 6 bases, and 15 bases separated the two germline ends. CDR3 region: CASSYSQGFNSPLHF. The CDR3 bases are TGTGCCAGCAGCTACTCACAGGGATTTAATTCACCCCTCCACTTT.

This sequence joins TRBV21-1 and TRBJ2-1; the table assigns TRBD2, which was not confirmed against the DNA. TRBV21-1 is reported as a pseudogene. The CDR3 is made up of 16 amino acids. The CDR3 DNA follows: TGTGCCAGCAGCAAAAATAAAAGGACTAGCGTTTTTATTCAGTTCTTC. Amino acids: CASSKNKRTSVFIQFF.